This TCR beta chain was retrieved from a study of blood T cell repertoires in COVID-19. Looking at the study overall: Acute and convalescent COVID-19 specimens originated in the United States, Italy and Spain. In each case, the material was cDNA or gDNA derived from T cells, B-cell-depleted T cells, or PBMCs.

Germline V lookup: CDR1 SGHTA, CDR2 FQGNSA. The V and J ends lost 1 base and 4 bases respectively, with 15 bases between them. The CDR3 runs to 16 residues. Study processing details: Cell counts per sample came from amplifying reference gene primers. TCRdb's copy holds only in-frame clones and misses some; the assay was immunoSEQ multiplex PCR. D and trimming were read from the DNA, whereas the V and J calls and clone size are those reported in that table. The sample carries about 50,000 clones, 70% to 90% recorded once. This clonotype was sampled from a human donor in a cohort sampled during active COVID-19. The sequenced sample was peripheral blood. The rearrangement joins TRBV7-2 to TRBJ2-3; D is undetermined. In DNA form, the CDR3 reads TGTGCCAGCAGCTTAGTTTCGCTAGGTCATGCAGATACGCAGTATTTT. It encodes CASSLVSLGHADTQYF.